This T cell receptor beta chain was sequenced for a study of shared clonotypes between healthy human individuals. Concerning this clone itself: Its antigen is still unknown.

General study points: Few donors limited the genetic and exposure-history diversity represented.

The unsorted PBMC sample used ten immunoSEQ deep assay plates. Repertoires were generated with immunoSEQ multiplex PCR, while TCRdb's copy carries only in-frame clones and drops some. The repertoire holds fewer than 650,000 clones, with 76% as singletons. The CDR3 covers 13 residues. The V and J ends lost 0 bases and 5 bases respectively, with 9 bases between them. Germline V gene lookup returns CDR1 SGHDT and CDR2 YYEEEE. The sequence came from a woman between 35 and 50 years old in good health. Some clones in this sample may be carry-over from other donors' samples. The sample taken for sequencing was PBMCs. The V and J genes are TRBV5-6 and TRBJ2-7; D is unclear. The CDR3: CASSLVRPHEQYF. The CDR3 DNA sequence: TGTGCCAGCAGCTTGGTTCGACCACACGAGCAGTACTTC.